This T cell receptor beta chain was observed in a study of blood T cell repertoires in COVID-19. At the level of the study: COVID-19 samples from acute and convalescent phases originated in the United States, Italy and Spain. Sample material is recorded as cDNA or gDNA derived from T cells, B-cell-depleted T cells, or PBMCs.

Per the original methods: Nucleated cell counts were estimated from reference gene primer amplification. Sequencing used immunoSEQ multiplex PCR; TCRdb keeps in-frame clones, though not all of them. V and J calls and clone size follow that table, whereas D and trimming were derived from the DNA. This sample yields around 99,000 clones, of which around 82% are seen a single time; 8% to 9% belongs to the top ten. This CDR3 is built from 15 residues. CDR1 ENHRY and CDR2 SYGVKD come from the germline V gene. Trimming removed 2 bases from V and 7 bases from J; junction bases left unmatched: 8. The clonotype originates from a man aged 45 to 65 who had recovered from COVID-19. Sequencing was performed on peripheral blood. J is TRBJ2-1 and V is TRBV10-3, with TRBD2 matching over 7 bases. Here the CDR3 DNA reads TGTGCCATCAGTGAGGAGGAGCGGGGCGGGAATGAGCAGTTCTTC. Translation gives CAISEEERGGNEQFF.